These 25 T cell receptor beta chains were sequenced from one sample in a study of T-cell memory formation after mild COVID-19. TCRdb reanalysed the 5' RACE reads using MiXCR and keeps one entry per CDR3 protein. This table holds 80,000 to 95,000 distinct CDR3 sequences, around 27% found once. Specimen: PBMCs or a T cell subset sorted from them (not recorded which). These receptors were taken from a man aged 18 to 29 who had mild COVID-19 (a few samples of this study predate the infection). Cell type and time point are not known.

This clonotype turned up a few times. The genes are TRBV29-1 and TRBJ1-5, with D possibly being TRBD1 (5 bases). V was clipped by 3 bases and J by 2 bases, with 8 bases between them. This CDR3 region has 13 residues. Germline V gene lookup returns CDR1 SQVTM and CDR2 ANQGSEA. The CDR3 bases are TGCAGCGTTGAGGTAGGGGGCAATCAGCCCCAGCATTTT. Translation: CSVEVGGNQPQHF. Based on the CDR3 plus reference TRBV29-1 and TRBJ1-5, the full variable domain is SAVISQKPSRDICQRGTSLTIQCQVDSQVTMMFWYRQQPGQSLTLIATANQGSEATYESGFVIDKFPISRPNLTFSTLTVSNMSPEDSSIYLCSVEVGGNQPQHFGDGTRLSIL.

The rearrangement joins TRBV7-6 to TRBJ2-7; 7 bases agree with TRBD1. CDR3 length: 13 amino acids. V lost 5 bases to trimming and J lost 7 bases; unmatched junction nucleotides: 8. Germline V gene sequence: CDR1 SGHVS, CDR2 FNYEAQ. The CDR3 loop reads CASSKTGNREQYV. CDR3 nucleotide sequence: TGTGCCAGCAGCAAGACAGGGAATAGGGAGCAGTACGTC.

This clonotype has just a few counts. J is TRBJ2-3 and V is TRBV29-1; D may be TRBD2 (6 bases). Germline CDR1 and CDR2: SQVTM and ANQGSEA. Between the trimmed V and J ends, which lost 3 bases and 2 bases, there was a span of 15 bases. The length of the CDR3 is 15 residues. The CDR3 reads CSVDPLAGPTDTQYF. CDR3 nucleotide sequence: TGCAGCGTTGATCCACTAGCTGGGCCCACAGATACGCAGTATTTT.

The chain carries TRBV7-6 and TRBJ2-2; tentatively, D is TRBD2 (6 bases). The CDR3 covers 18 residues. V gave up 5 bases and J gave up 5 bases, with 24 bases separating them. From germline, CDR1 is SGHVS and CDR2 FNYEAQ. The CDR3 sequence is CASSKTLGGERFTGELFF. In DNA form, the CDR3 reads TGTGCCAGCAGCAAAACCCTGGGCGGGGAGAGGTTTACCGGGGAGCTGTTTTTT.

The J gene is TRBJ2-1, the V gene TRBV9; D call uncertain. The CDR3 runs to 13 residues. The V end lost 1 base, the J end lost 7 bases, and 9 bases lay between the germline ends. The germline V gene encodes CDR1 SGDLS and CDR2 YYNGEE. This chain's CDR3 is CASSVSSQNEQFF. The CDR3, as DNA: TGTGCCAGCAGCGTATCTAGTCAGAATGAGCAGTTCTTC.

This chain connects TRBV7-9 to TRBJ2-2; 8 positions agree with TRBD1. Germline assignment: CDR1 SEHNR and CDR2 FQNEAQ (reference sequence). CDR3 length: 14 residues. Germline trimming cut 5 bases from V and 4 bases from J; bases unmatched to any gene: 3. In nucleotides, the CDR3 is TGTGCCAGCAGCGTCAGGGGGCCCACCGGGGAGCTGTTTTTT. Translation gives CASSVRGPTGELFF.

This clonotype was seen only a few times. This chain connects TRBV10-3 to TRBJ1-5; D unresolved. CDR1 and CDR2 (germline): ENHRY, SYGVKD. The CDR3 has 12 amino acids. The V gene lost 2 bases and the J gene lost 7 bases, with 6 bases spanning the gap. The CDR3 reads CAISEGNQPQHF. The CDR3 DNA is TGTGCCATCAGTGAGGGAAACCAGCCCCAGCATTTT.

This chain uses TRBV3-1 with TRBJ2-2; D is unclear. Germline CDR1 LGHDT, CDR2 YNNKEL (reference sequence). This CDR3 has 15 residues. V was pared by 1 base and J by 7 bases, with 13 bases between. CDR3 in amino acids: CASSQVDSGVGELFF. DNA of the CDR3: TGTGCCAGCAGCCAAGTGGATAGTGGGGTCGGGGAGCTGTTTTTT.

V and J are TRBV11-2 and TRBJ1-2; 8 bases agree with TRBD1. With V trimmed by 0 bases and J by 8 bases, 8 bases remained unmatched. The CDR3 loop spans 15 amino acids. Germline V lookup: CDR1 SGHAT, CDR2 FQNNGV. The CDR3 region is CASSLDRQGAVGYTF. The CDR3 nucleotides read TGTGCCAGCAGCTTAGATCGGCAGGGGGCGGTCGGCTACACCTTC.

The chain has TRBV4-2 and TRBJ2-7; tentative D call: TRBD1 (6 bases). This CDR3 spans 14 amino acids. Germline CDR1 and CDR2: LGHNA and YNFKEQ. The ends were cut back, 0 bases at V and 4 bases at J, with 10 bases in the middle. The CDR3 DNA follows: TGTGCCAGCAGCCAAGAACAGGGATCTTACGAGCAGTACGTC. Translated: CASSQEQGSYEQYV.

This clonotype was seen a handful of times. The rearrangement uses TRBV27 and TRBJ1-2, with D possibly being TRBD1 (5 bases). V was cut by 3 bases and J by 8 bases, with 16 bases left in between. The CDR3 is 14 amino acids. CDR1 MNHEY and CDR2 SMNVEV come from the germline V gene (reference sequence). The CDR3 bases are TGTGCCAGCAGTTTCCTGCCCGTGCAGGGAGGCTACACCTTC. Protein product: CASSFLPVQGGYTF.

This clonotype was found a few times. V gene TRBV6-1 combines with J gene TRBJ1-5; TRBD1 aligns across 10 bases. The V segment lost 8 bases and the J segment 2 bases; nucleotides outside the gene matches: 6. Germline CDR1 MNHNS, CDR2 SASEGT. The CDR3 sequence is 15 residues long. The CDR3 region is CASGTGTGGNQPQHF. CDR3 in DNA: TGTGCCAGCGGTACCGGGACAGGGGGCAATCAGCCCCAGCATTTT.

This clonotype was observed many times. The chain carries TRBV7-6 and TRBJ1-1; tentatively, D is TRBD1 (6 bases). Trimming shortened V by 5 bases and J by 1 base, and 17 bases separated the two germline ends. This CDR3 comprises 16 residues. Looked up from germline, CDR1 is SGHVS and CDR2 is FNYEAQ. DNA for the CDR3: TGTGCCAGCAGCGTAGGTGCAGGGGCAGCGAACACTGAAGCTTTCTTT. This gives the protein CASSVGAGAANTEAFF.

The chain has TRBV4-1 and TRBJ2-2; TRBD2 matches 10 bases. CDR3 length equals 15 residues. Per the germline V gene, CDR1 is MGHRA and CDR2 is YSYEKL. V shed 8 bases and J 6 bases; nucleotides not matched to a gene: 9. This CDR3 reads CASGIPGLAPGELFF. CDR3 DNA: TGCGCCAGCGGGATCCCGGGACTAGCGCCCGGGGAGCTGTTTTTT.

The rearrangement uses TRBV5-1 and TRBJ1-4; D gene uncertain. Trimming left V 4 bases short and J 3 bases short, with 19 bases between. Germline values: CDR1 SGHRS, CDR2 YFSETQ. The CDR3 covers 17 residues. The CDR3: CASSERQLGSANEKLFF. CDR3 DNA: TGCGCCAGCAGCGAAAGACAACTGGGCTCAGCTAATGAAAAACTGTTTTTT. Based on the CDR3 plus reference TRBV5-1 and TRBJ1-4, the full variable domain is KAGVTQTPRYLIKTRGQQVTLSCSPISGHRSVSWYQQTPGQGLQFLFEYFSETQRNKGNFPGRFSGRQFSNSRSEMNVSTLELGDSALYLCASSERQLGSANEKLFFGSGTQLSVL.

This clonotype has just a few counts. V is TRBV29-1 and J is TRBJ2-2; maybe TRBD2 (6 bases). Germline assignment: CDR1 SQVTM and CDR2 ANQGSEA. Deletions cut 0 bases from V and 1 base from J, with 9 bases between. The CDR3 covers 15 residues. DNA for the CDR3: TGCAGCGTTGAAGACCGCGGGGTGAACACCGGGGAGCTGTTTTTT. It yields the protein CSVEDRGVNTGELFF.

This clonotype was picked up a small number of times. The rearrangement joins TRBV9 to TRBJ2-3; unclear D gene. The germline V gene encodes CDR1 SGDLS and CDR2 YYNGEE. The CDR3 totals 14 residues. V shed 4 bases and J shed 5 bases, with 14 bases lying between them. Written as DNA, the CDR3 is TGTGCCAGCAGCTCCGGGTCTTTTGGAGATACGCAGTATTTT. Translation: CASSSGSFGDTQYF.

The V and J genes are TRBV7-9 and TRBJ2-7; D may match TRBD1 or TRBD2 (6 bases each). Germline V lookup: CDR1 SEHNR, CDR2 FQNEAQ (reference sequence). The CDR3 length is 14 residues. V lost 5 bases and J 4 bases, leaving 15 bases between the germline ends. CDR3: CASSQATGRYEQYF. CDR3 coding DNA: TGTGCCAGCAGCCAAGCCACAGGGAGGTACGAGCAGTACTTC.

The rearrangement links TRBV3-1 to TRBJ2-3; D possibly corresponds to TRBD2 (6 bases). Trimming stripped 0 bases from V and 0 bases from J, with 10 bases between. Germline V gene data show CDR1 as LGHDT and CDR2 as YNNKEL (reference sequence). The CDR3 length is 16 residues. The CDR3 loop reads CASSQEGGPSTDTQYF. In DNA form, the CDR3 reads TGTGCCAGCAGCCAAGAGGGGGGACCTAGCACAGATACGCAGTATTTT.

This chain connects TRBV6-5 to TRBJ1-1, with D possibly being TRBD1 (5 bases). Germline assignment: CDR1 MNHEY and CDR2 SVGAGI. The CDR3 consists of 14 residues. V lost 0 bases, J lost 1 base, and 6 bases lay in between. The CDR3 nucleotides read TGTGCCAGCAGTTACTCGGGGGGGAACACTGAAGCTTTCTTT. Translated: CASSYSGGNTEAFF.

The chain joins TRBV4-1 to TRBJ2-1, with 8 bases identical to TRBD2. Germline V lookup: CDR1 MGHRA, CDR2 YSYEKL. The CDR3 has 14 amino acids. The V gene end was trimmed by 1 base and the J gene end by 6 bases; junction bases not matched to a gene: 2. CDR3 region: CASSQGLAINEQFF. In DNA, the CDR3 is TGCGCCAGCAGCCAAGGACTAGCGATCAATGAGCAGTTCTTC.

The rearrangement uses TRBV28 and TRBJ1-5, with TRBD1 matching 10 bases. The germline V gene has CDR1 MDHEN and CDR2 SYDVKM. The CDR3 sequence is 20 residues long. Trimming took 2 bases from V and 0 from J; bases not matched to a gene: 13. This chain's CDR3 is CASSLRGDRGHPYSNQPQHF. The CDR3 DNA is TGTGCCAGCAGTTTAAGGGGGGACAGGGGCCACCCTTATAGCAATCAGCCCCAGCATTTT. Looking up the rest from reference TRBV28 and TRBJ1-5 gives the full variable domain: DVKVTQSSRYLVKRTGEKVFLECVQDMDHENMFWYRQDPGLGLRLIYFSYDVKMKEKGDIPEGYSVSREKKERFSLILESASTNQTSMYLCASSLRGDRGHPYSNQPQHFGDGTRLSIL.

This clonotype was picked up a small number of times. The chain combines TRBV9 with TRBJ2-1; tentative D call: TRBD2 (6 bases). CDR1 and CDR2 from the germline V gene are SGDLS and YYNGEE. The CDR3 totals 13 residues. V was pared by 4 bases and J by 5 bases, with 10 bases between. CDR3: CASSPGGNNEQFF. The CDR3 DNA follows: TGTGCCAGCAGCCCCGGAGGGAACAATGAGCAGTTCTTC.

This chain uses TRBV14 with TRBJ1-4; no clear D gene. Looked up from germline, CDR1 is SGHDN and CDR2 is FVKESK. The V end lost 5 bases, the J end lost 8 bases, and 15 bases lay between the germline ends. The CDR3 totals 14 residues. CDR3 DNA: TGTGCCAGCAGCTACGCCTATGCCGGAGAAAAACTGTTTTTT. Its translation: CASSYAYAGEKLFF. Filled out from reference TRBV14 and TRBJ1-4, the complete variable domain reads EAGVTQFPSHSVIEKGQTVTLRCDPISGHDNLYWYRRVMGKEIKFLLHFVKESKQDESGMPNNRFLAERTGGTYSTLKVQPAELEDSGVYFCASSYAYAGEKLFFGSGTQLSVL.

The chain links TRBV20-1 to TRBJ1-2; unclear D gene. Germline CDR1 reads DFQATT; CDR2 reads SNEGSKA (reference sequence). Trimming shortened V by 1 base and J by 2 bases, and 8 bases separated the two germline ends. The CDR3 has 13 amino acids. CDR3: CSARAAENYGYTF. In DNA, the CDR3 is TGCAGTGCTAGAGCGGCAGAAAACTATGGCTACACCTTC.